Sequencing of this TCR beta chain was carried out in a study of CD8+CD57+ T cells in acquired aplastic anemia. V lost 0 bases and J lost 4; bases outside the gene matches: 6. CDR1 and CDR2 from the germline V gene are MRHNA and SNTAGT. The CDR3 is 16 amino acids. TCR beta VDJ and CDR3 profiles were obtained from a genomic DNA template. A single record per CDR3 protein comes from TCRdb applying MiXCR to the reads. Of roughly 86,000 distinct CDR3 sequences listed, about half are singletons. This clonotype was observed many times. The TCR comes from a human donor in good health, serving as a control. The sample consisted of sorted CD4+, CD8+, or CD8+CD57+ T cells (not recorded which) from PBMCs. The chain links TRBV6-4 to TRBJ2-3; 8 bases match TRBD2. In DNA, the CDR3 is TGTGCCAGCAGTGACTCGGCGACTAGCGTCTCAGATACGCAGTATTTT. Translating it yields CASSDSATSVSDTQYF.